The text below deals with one TCR beta chain. As yet, its antigen is unknown. The sample is drawn from a study of T cell responses to AZD1222 COVID-19 vaccine. Study results and limitations: Spike-specific TCR breadth and depth were elevated following two AZD1222 doses. Of spike-specific TCRs, nearly half reportedly target regions left unmutated in variants. Researchers took repertoire samples only after the peak T cell response had come. Clonal diversity may have been underestimated in mostly white British donors.

Some clones are missing from TCRdb's copy, which holds only in-frame ones; the method was immunoSEQ multiplex PCR. Of about 75,000 clones listed, about 91% are singletons. This CDR3 has 16 residues. Germline CDR1 reads MGHRA; CDR2 reads YSYEKL. Trimming stripped 1 base from V and 0 bases from J, with 10 bases between. The sequence derives from an adult who received the MenACWY meningococcal vaccine as a control. This chain connects TRBV4-1 to TRBJ2-1; D is uncertain. Sequencing was performed on peripheral blood, taken 28 days after the second dose of the MenACWY control vaccine. CDR3 residues: CASSQGGFSSYNEQFF. The CDR3 DNA reads TGCGCCAGCAGCCAAGGAGGCTTTAGCTCCTACAATGAGCAGTTCTTC.